The entry below describes one TCR beta chain. Its specificity is not known. The record originates from a study of cytomegalovirus exposure and HLA in healthy donors. Here immunoSEQ multiplex PCR was the method, and the copy in TCRdb shows in-frame clones only, minus some. The sample holds around 140,000 clones; roughly nine tenths are singletons and the top ten take more than 1%. Study observations and caveats: Later, an analysis found that TCR clusters from the first cohort tended to co-occur in the approximately 130 validation repertoires. CMV antigen specificity was confirmed in vitro for three CMV-associated chains.

The germline V gene encodes CDR1 KGHSH and CDR2 LQKENI. The CDR3 spans 15 residues. V was clipped by 4 bases and J by 0 bases; unmatched bases: 2. The sequence came from a woman under 30 in good health and CMV-seronegative. The sequenced sample consisted of PBMCs. V usage is TRBV18 and J usage is TRBJ2-1; 8 bases agree with TRBD1. The CDR3 is CASSQTGGSYNEQFF. CDR3 in DNA: TGTGCCAGCTCACAAACAGGGGGCTCCTACAATGAGCAGTTCTTC.